This TCR beta chain originates from a study of stem cell transplantation in POMP-related autoinflammatory disease. Study-wide background: Before transplant, CD4+ T cells skewed naive and CD8+ proportions were low. Neutrophil and platelet engraftment from the graft donor was 100% through one year after transplant. General study points: Unique TRB V-J gene pairings were limited in number in patients with PRAID.

Trimming pared 6 bases from V and 4 bases from J, leaving 16 bases between. Germline loops: CDR1 LNHDA, CDR2 SQIVND (reference sequence). This CDR3 comprises 15 residues. TCRdb keeps only in-frame clones here, not all; method: immunoSEQ multiplex PCR. This table holds some 69,000 clones, approximately 91% found once. A word on this clone: Its antigen is not known.

This chain uses TRBV19 with TRBJ1-5; weak D call: TRBD1 (5 bases). This TCR came from a human patient with POMP-related autoinflammation and immune dysregulation (PRAID). Some T cells could come from the graft donor. Here the sequenced sample was CD4+ T cells from PBMCs, taken after stem cell transplantation. The CDR3 DNA reads as TGTGCCAGTAGACGAGCCGGGACGCCTAATCAGCCCCAGCATTTT. Translating it yields CASRRAGTPNQPQHF.